This entry features one T cell receptor beta chain sequence. Antigen unknown. V shed 1 base and J shed 0 bases, with 15 bases lying between them. CDR3 length equals 16 residues. Germline-derived CDR1 and CDR2 are GTSNPN and SVGIG (reference sequence). This specimen belongs to a study of CD8+ T cells in alopecia areata. Sequencing relied on a cDNA template that was reverse transcribed from extracted RNA. Only in-frame clones appear in the TCRdb table, and some are missing; sequencing was by immunoSEQ multiplex PCR. The sample comprises some 100,000 clones, approximately 60% of which are singletons, and around 2.8% rests with the top ten. General study findings and limits: Compared with normal scalp, lesional scalp had higher clonality and more expanded CD8+ clones.

The V call is TRBV30, the J call TRBJ1-1; weak D call: TRBD1 (6 bases). The source material was CD4+ T cells sorted from blood. The clonotype originates from a human donor in good health. CDR3 sequence: CAWSARRGPMNTEAFF. In DNA, the CDR3 is TGTGCCTGGAGTGCCCGGCGGGGGCCCATGAACACTGAAGCTTTCTTT.